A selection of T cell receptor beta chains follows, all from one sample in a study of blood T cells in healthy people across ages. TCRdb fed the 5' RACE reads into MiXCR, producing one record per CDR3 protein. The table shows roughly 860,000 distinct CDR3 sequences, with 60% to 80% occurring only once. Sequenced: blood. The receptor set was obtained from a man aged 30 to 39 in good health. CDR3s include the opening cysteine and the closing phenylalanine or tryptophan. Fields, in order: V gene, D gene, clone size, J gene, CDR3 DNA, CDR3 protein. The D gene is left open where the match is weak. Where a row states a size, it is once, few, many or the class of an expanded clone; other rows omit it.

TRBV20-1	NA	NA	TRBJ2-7	TGCAGTGCTAGAGATGTGGCAGGGAAACCCTACGAGCAGTACTTC	CSARDVAGKPYEQYF
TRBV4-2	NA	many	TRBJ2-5	TGTGCCAGCAGCCAAGAAACGGGGAGGCAGACCCAGTACTTC	CASSQETGRQTQYF
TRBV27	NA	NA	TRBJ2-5	TGTGCCAGCAGCCCACACCGTAACCTTCAAGAGACCCAGTACTTC	CASSPHRNLQETQYF
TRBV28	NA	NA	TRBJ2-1	TGTGCCAGCAGTTCCCGGCCCGCGCCCGGGGAGCAGTTCTTC	CASSSRPAPGEQFF
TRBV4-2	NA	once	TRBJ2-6	TGTGCCAGCAGCCAAGATCTAGCAGTATCCGGGGCCAACGCCCTGACTTTC	CASSQDLAVSGANALTF
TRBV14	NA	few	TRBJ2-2	TGTGCCAGCAGCCAAGGGATTTGGGAGCTGTTTTTT	CASSQGIWELFF
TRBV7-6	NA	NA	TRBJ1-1	TGTGCCAGCAGCCCCGGACACTCTAACCCTGAAGCTTTCTTT	CASSPGHSNPEAFF
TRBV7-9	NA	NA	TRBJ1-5	TGTGCCAGCAGCTTAAACATCGATAGCAATCAGCCCCAGCATTTT	CASSLNIDSNQPQHF
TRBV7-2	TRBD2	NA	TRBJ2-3	TGTGCCAGCAGCTTAGGTCTTAGCGGGGGGCGAGGAGATACGCAGTATTTT	CASSLGLSGGRGDTQYF
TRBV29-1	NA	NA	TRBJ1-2	TGCAGCGCGACGGTGGACTACGCCTATGGCTACACCTTC	CSATVDYAYGYTF
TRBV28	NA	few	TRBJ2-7	TGTGCCAGCAGTATATTGGGGGATGGACGCTACGAGCAGTACTTC	CASSILGDGRYEQYF
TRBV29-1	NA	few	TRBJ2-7	TGCAGCGCCCTCCTGAGATATTCCTACGAGCAGTACTTC	CSALLRYSYEQYF
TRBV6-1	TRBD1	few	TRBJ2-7	TGTGCCAGCAGCTCCGGGACAGGGGGCCGTAGCTCCTACGAGCAGTACTTC	CASSSGTGGRSSYEQYF
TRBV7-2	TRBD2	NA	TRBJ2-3	TGTGCCAGCAGCTTTACTAGCGGGGGCCTCACAGATACGCAGTATTTT	CASSFTSGGLTDTQYF
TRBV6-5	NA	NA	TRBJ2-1	TGTGCCAGCAGCTCTGACAGTCCCCTACGTCTCAATGAGCAGTTCTTC	CASSSDSPLRLNEQFF
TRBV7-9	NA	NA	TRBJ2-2	TGTGCCAGCAGCCAAAGACTAACCGGGGAGCTGTTTTTT	CASSQRLTGELFF
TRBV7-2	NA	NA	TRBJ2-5	TGTGCCAGCAGCGTAGCGCTGGGAAAGACCCAGTACTTC	CASSVALGKTQYF
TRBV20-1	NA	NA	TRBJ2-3	TGCAGTGCTAGAGAGGTCCGCACAGATACGCAGTATTTT	CSAREVRTDTQYF
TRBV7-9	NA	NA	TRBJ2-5	TGTGCCACCCCGTGGGGGCGAGGGGAGACCCAGTACTTC	CATPWGRGETQYF
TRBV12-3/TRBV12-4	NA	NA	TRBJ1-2	TGTGCCAGCAGGCCATTGATCTATGGCTACACCTTC	CASRPLIYGYTF
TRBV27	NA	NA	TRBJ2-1	TGTGCCAGCAGTTTAGAAGGGGGGGGATATTACAATGAGCAGTTCTTC	CASSLEGGGYYNEQFF
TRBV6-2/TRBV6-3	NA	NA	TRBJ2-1	TGTGCCAGCACCTACTGGGCTAGCGAATACAATGAGCAGTTCTTC	CASTYWASEYNEQFF
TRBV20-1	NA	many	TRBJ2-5	TGCAGCCCTAGGGGCCGGCAGGTCACGAGAGAAGAGACCCAGTACTTC	CSPRGRQVTREETQYF
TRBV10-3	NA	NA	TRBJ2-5	TGTGCCATCAATGGGACGAGCGGCCAAGAGACCCAGTACTTC	CAINGTSGQETQYF
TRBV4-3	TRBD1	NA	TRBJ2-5	TGCGCCAGCAGCCAAGTTGGGACAGGGGAGGAGACCCAGTACTTC	CASSQVGTGEETQYF
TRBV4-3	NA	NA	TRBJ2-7	TGCGCCAGCAGCCAAGTCGGGGCAGGAACCTACGAGCAGTACTTC	CASSQVGAGTYEQYF
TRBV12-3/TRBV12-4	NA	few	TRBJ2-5	TGTGCCAGCAGTTTGATACAGGAAACTCAAGAGACCCAGTACTTC	CASSLIQETQETQYF
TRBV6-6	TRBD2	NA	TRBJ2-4	TGTGCCAGCAATATGGGGGGGGGTTTAAACATTCAGTACTTC	CASNMGGGLNIQYF
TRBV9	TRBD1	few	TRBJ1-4	TGTGCCAGCAGCGTAGCTGGGAGGGGGCCCATTGAAAAACTGTTTTTT	CASSVAGRGPIEKLFF
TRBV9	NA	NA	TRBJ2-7	TGTGCCAGCAGCGGGGGGGCGGTCTACGAGCAGTACTTC	CASSGGAVYEQYF
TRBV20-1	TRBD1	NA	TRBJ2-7	TGCAGTGCGGCCAGGGACAGCTCCTACGAGCAGTACTTT	CSAARDSSYEQYF